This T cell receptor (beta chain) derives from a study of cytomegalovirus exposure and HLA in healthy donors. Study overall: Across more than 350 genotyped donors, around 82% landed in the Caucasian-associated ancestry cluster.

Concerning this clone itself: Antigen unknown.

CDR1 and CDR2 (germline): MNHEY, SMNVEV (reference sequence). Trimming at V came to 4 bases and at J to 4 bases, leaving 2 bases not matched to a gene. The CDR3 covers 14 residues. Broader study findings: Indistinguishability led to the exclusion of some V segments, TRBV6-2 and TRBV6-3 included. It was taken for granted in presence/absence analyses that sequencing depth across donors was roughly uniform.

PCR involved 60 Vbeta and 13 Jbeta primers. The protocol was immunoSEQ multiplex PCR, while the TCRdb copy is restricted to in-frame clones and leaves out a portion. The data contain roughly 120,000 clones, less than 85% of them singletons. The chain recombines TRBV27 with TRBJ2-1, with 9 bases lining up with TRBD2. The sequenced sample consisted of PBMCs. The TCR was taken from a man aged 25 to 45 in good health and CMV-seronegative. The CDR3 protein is CASSSSGRYNEQFF. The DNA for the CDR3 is TGTGCCAGCAGTTCCAGCGGGAGGTACAATGAGCAGTTCTTC.